This T cell receptor beta chain was recorded in a study of T cells after posttransplantation cyclophosphamide. Whole-study findings and limits: Later blood repertoires were often dominated by clones from the donor CD8+ memory compartment.

A note on this clone: Its target is unknown.

Using immunoSEQ multiplex PCR, the repertoire was profiled, and TCRdb retains in-frame clones only, with some absent. The sample lists more than 9,500 clones; around 80% were seen once. Methotrexate plus calcineurin inhibitor accompanied controls' myeloablative marrow transplants; sampling was 1 year later. The CDR3 spans 13 residues. With 5 bases removed from V and 4 bases from J, the gap between germline ends came to 9 bases. Looked up from germline, CDR1 is MNHEY and CDR2 is SVGAGI. This chain joins TRBV6-5 and TRBJ1-5, with D unclear. The sequenced sample was PBMCs, obtained about 380 days after allogeneic stem cell transplant with calcineurin inhibitor and methotrexate. This clonotype originated in a male patient aged 25-45 years who received an allogeneic stem cell transplant from an unrelated donor, was CMV-positive, and had acute GVHD only. Some T cells may be graft donor cells. The CDR3 DNA follows: TGTGCCAGCAGTCTTGAGAGGAATCAGCCCCAGCATTTT. Translated, it gives CASSLERNQPQHF.